This entry lists 9 T cell receptor beta chains sequenced from one sample in a study of OX40 agonist ivuxolimab in advanced cancers. TCRdb's table, derived via immunoSEQ multiplex PCR, lists solely in-frame clones and lacks some. The data hold approximately 90,000 clones, with roughly 90% observed a single time. Sample: CD4+ or CD8+ T cells sorted from blood, taken in a trial of the OX40 agonist ivuxolimab. The receptors were gathered from an adult with an advanced solid tumor such as melanoma, head and neck, liver or kidney cancer.

V is TRBV5-4 and J is TRBJ2-3; D is unclear. In germline, CDR1 is SGHNT, CDR2 YYREEE (reference sequence). This CDR3 is built from 15 residues. V lost 1 base, J lost 0 bases, and 9 bases lay in between. CDR3 DNA sequence: TGTGCCAGCAGCTTGTCATCTACTAGCACAGATACGCAGTATTTT. The encoded protein is CASSLSSTSTDTQYF.

J is TRBJ2-5 and V is TRBV2; D gene uncertain. V lost 6 bases to trimming and J lost 4 bases, with 6 bases between them. Germline V gives CDR1 SNHLY, CDR2 FYNNEI. The length of the CDR3 is 11 residues. CDR3 sequence reads: CASSKVETQYF. DNA of the CDR3: TGTGCCAGCAGCAAGGTAGAGACCCAGTACTTC.

In this sample, this clone turned up a few times. The junction and the germline gene differ at one end; a read error may be behind it. The J gene is TRBJ1-1, the V gene TRBV10-1; D unresolved. Per the germline V gene, CDR1 is WNHNN and CDR2 is SYGVQD (reference sequence). The CDR3 length is 13 residues. In DNA, the CDR3 is TGCGCCAGCAGAGAGTCGGTCAACACTGAAGCTTTCTTT. Amino acid sequence: CASRESVNTEAFF.

V and J are TRBV10-3 and TRBJ1-2; D possibly corresponds to TRBD1 (6 bases). CDR3 size: 14 residues. Germline-derived CDR1 and CDR2 are ENHRY and SYGVKD. V shed 6 bases and J shed 2 bases, with 13 bases lying between them. This CDR3 is CAISPSGANYGYTF. In DNA form, the CDR3 reads TGTGCCATCAGCCCGTCAGGGGCCAACTATGGCTACACCTTC.

The DNA for the CDR3 is TGTGCCAGCAGCTTAGGGTCCGGGGGCTATGGCTACACCTTC. This gives the protein CASSLGSGGYGYTF. V usage is TRBV7-8 and J usage is TRBJ1-2, with D perhaps TRBD1 (5 bases). Trimming removed 1 base from V and 4 bases from J, with 10 bases in between. The germline CDR1 and CDR2 sequences are SGHVS and FQNEAQ. This CDR3 is built from 14 residues.

V is TRBV30 and J is TRBJ1-1, with D unresolved. CDR1 GTSNPN and CDR2 SVGIG come from the germline V gene (reference sequence). Trimming left V 4 bases short and J 1 base short, with 10 bases between. There are 13 residues in the CDR3. The CDR3 loop is CAWKFAENTEAFF. CDR3 in DNA: TGTGCCTGGAAATTCGCGGAGAACACTGAAGCTTTCTTT. The variable domain in full, completed from reference TRBV30 and TRBJ1-1, reads SQTIHQWPATLVQPVGSPLSLECTVEGTSNPNLYWYRQAAGRGLQLLFYSVGIGQISSEVPQNLSASRPQDRQFILSSKKLLLSDSGFYLCAWKFAENTEAFFGQGTRLTVV.

The CDR3 sequence: CASNSGTAFYSNQPQHF. In DNA, the CDR3 is TGTGCCAGTAATTCCGGGACGGCCTTTTATAGCAATCAGCCCCAGCATTTT. The genes are TRBV19 and TRBJ1-5, with TRBD1 as a possible D gene (5 bases). Trimming left V 7 bases short and J 0 bases short, with 19 bases between. Per germline, CDR1 LNHDA and CDR2 SQIVND (reference sequence). The CDR3 extends over 17 amino acids. The full variable domain, with the rest looked up from reference TRBV19 and TRBJ1-5, is DGGITQSPKYLFRKEGQNVTLSCEQNLNHDAMYWYRQDPGQGLRLIYYSQIVNDFQKGDIAEGYSVSREKKESFPLTVTSAQKNPTAFYLCASNSGTAFYSNQPQHFGDGTRLSIL.

The chain joins TRBV5-1 to TRBJ2-1; 13 nucleotides agree with TRBD2. This CDR3 is 15 amino acids long. The V gene's germline CDR1 is SGHRS and CDR2 YFSETQ. Trimming at V came to 3 bases and at J to 7 bases, leaving 4 bases not matched to a gene. The DNA of the CDR3 is TGCGCCAGCAGCTCGAGGACTAGCGGGAGTAATGAGCAGTTCTTC. Translated, it gives CASSSRTSGSNEQFF.

V and J are TRBV10-2 and TRBJ1-1; D is ambiguous. From germline, CDR1 is WSHSY and CDR2 SAAADI. The CDR3 is made up of 15 amino acids. V lost 3 bases and J lost 1, with 12 bases in between. The CDR3 reads CASSEFKIQNTEAFF. CDR3 coding DNA: TGCGCCAGCAGTGAATTTAAGATACAGAACACTGAAGCTTTCTTT.